This T cell receptor beta chain was identified during a study of T-cell reconstitution after alpha-beta-depleted transplantation in children. Researchers prepared the TCRbeta library using unique molecular identifiers, the study reports. TCRdb reanalysed the PCR reads using MiXCR and keeps one entry per CDR3 protein. The sample lists over 450,000 distinct CDR3 sequences; roughly a tenth were seen once. V lost 3 bases and J lost 5, with 10 bases in between. The CDR3 is made up of 13 amino acids. Germline V gene data show CDR1 as WNHNN and CDR2 as SYGVQD (reference sequence). This clonotype has at least ten counts.

Material: PBMCs, obtained before TCRalphabeta/CD19-depleted stem cell transplant. The rearrangement joins TRBV10-1 to TRBJ1-1; possibly TRBD1 for D (6 bases). This receptor was identified in a child aged 2 to 15 with inherited bone marrow failure, due to receive a stem cell transplant. The CDR3 region is CASSEAGTTEAFF. DNA for the CDR3: TGCGCCAGCAGTGAAGCGGGGACAACTGAAGCTTTCTTT.